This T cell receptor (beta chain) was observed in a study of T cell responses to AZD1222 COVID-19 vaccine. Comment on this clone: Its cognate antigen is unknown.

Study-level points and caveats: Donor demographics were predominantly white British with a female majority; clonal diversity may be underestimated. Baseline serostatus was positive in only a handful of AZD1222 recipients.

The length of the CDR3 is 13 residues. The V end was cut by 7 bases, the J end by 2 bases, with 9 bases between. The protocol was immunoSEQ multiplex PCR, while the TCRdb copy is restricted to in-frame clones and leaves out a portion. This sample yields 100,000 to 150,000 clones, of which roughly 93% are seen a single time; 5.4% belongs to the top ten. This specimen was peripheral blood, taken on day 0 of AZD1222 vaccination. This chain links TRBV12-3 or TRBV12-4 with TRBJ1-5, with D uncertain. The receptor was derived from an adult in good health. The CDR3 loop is CASKKGGNQPQHF. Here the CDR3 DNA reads TGTGCCAGCAAGAAGGGAGGCAATCAGCCCCAGCATTTT.